The source of this T cell receptor beta chain is a study of T cell repertoires in cytomegalovirus infection. Study context: CMV infection plus the matching HLA type was flagged by public TCR beta signatures.

TCRdb ran MiXCR on the reads and lists one entry per CDR3 protein. The table has about 920,000 distinct CDR3 sequences, roughly 30% seen once. This CDR3 is 18 amino acids long. Germline trimming cut 0 bases from V and 2 bases from J; bases unmatched to any gene: 10. Germline loops: CDR1 MNHEY, CDR2 SVGAGI. This clonotype has only one observation. Its antigen remains unidentified. The source was cultured CD8+ T cells from PBMCs, collected from culture after CMV antigen stimulation. The clonotype originates from a human donor in good health (CMV status not recorded). Some clones in this sample may be carry-over from other donors' samples. The chain has TRBV6-5 and TRBJ2-1; the match to TRBD2 covers 7 bases. CDR3 sequence (DNA): TGTGCCAGCAGTTACTCAGTGGGGAGGGGTCCCGCCTACAATGAGCAGTTCTTC. Translated, it gives CASSYSVGRGPAYNEQFF.